These 4 T cell receptor beta chains came from one sample sequenced in a study of OX40 agonist ivuxolimab in advanced cancers. Clones were sequenced by immunoSEQ multiplex PCR, and TCRdb holds only the in-frame ones, with some missing. Found here are tens of thousands of clones, approximately 80% of them singletons; the top ten hold about 1%. Material: CD4+ or CD8+ T cells sorted from blood, obtained in a trial of the OX40 agonist ivuxolimab. These receptors came from an adult with an advanced solid tumor such as melanoma, head and neck, liver or kidney cancer.

The CDR3 nucleotides are TGTGCCAGCAGGGCCGGGACAGGGTTATTCGAGCAGTACTTC. Amino acid sequence: CASRAGTGLFEQYF. This rearrangement joins TRBV6-5 to TRBJ2-7; 9 positions agree with TRBD1. Per germline, CDR1 MNHEY and CDR2 SVGAGI. V was clipped by 6 bases and J by 6 bases; unmatched bases: 9. The CDR3 length is 14 residues.

The CDR3 DNA is TGTGCCAGCAGTGACGGGTTCTATGGCTACACCTTC. This codes for CASSDGFYGYTF. The V call is TRBV2, the J call TRBJ1-2; D gene ambiguous. Trimming took 3 bases from V and 4 from J, leaving 6 bases between them. The CDR3 is made up of 12 amino acids. CDR1 is SNHLY, CDR2 FYNNEI, per germline.

V and J are TRBV2 and TRBJ2-3; unclear D gene. The CDR3 is 14 residues long. V dropped 3 bases and J dropped 2 bases, with 9 bases sitting between them. CDR1 and CDR2 (germline): SNHLY, FYNNEI. The CDR3 DNA is TGTGCCAGCAGTGACGCCCTGGACACAGATACGCAGTATTTT. This codes for CASSDALDTDTQYF.

This chain links TRBV4-1 with TRBJ2-1, with 9 bases aligning to TRBD2. Per germline, CDR1 MGHRA and CDR2 YSYEKL. The trim removed 1 base at V and 3 bases at J, leaving 13 bases unmatched. The length of the CDR3 is 19 residues. CDR3 sequence reads: CASSQVVRRRGGLYNEQFF. DNA of the CDR3: TGCGCCAGCAGCCAAGTGGTAAGACGGCGGGGGGGCCTCTACAATGAGCAGTTCTTC.